This is a list of T cell receptor beta chains from one sample in a study of blood T cell repertoires in COVID-19. The method was immunoSEQ multiplex PCR; TCRdb's version includes in-frame clones alone and lacks a portion of them. The sample carries some 180,000 clones, about 90% recorded once. Sequencing was done on a sample of peripheral blood. All receptors come from a man between 60 and 70 years old with active or convalescent COVID-19. Each CDR3 is given with its conserved first and last residue. D genes are given only for firm matches. Rows give clone size only sometimes, using once, few, many, or a class for an expanded clone.

d_call: TRBD2
j_call: TRBJ2-2
clone_size: NA
v_call: TRBV5-1
cdr3_nt: TGCGCCAGCAGCCAGACTAGCGTGAACACCGGGGAGCTGTTTTTT
cdr3_aa: CASSQTSVNTGELFF

d_call: NA
j_call: TRBJ1-3
clone_size: NA
v_call: TRBV10-3
cdr3_nt: TGTGCCATCACACAGGGTGGAGCTGGAGGAAACACCATATATTTT
cdr3_aa: CAITQGGAGGNTIYF

d_call: TRBD1
j_call: TRBJ1-2
clone_size: once
v_call: TRBV6-1
cdr3_nt: TGTGCCAGCAGTGAAAGCGATCAGGGGGCGAATGGCTACACCTTC
cdr3_aa: CASSESDQGANGYTF

d_call: NA
j_call: TRBJ2-5
clone_size: NA
v_call: TRBV3-1/TRBV3-2
cdr3_nt: TGTGCCAGCAGCCGTACAGAAGAAGAGACCCAGTACTTC
cdr3_aa: CASSRTEEETQYF

d_call: NA
j_call: TRBJ2-3
clone_size: NA
v_call: TRBV7-9
cdr3_nt: TGTGCCACTAGGACTGGCACAGATACGCAGTATTTT
cdr3_aa: CATRTGTDTQYF

d_call: TRBD1
j_call: TRBJ1-5
clone_size: NA
v_call: TRBV3-1/TRBV3-2
cdr3_nt: TGTGCCAGCAGCATCACAGGGGAGCCCCAGCATTTT
cdr3_aa: CASSITGEPQHF

d_call: TRBD2
j_call: TRBJ2-3
clone_size: NA
v_call: TRBV5-1
cdr3_nt: TGCGCCAGCGGGACTAGCGGGGCGAGAGATACGCAGTATTTT
cdr3_aa: CASGTSGARDTQYF

d_call: NA
j_call: TRBJ2-1
clone_size: NA
v_call: TRBV19
cdr3_nt: TGTGCCAGTAGTATAATGGTATCGGGTGAGCAGTTCTTC
cdr3_aa: CASSIMVSGEQFF

d_call: NA
j_call: TRBJ1-5
clone_size: few
v_call: TRBV24-1
cdr3_nt: TGTGCCACCAGTGACTCGGGACACCCCGTAAATCAGCCCCAGCATTTT
cdr3_aa: CATSDSGHPVNQPQHF

d_call: NA
j_call: TRBJ1-1
clone_size: NA
v_call: TRBV19
cdr3_nt: TGTGCCAGTATCCAGGCGAACACTGAAGCTTTCTTT
cdr3_aa: CASIQANTEAFF

d_call: NA
j_call: TRBJ1-1
clone_size: NA
v_call: TRBV4-1
cdr3_nt: TGCGCCAGCAGCCAAGTGTCACGAGGGGAAGCTTTCTTT
cdr3_aa: CASSQVSRGEAFF

d_call: TRBD2
j_call: TRBJ2-4
clone_size: once
v_call: TRBV12-5
cdr3_nt: TGTGCTAGTGGTCGGACTAGCGGGGTCACACGGGCCAAAAACATTCAGTACTTC
cdr3_aa: CASGRTSGVTRAKNIQYF

d_call: NA
j_call: TRBJ2-7
clone_size: NA
v_call: TRBV2
cdr3_nt: TGTGCCAGCAGGCAGGGATTCTACGAGCAGTACTTC
cdr3_aa: CASRQGFYEQYF

d_call: TRBD1
j_call: TRBJ2-1
clone_size: NA
v_call: TRBV7-2
cdr3_nt: TGTGCCAGCAGCTCCCGGACAGGGTTATACAATGAGCAGTTCTTC
cdr3_aa: CASSSRTGLYNEQFF

d_call: NA
j_call: TRBJ1-6
clone_size: NA
v_call: TRBV30
cdr3_nt: TGTGCCTGGGCCGGGAGCTATAATTCACCCCTCCACTTT
cdr3_aa: CAWAGSYNSPLHF

d_call: TRBD2
j_call: TRBJ2-7
clone_size: NA
v_call: TRBV9
cdr3_nt: TGTGCCAGCAGCGTAGGCGGCGGGGGGGCATCCTACGAGCAGTACTTC
cdr3_aa: CASSVGGGGASYEQYF

d_call: TRBD2
j_call: TRBJ2-7
clone_size: NA
v_call: TRBV7-3
cdr3_nt: TGTGCCAGCAGCCTGGGGGGCGGGGGGACTTTTTACGAGCAGTACTTC
cdr3_aa: CASSLGGGGTFYEQYF

d_call: NA
j_call: TRBJ1-6
clone_size: NA
v_call: TRBV5-8
cdr3_nt: TGTGCCAGCAGCTTGGGTCGCCGGGGTTCACCCCTCCACTTT
cdr3_aa: CASSLGRRGSPLHF

d_call: NA
j_call: TRBJ2-5
clone_size: NA
v_call: TRBV7-8
cdr3_nt: TGTGCCAGCAGCTCCGGAGAGACCCAGTACTTC
cdr3_aa: CASSSGETQYF

d_call: NA
j_call: TRBJ2-1
clone_size: NA
v_call: TRBV7-2
cdr3_nt: TGTGCCAGCAGCAAGCTCGGAAGGGGGATAGGAAATGAGCAGTTCTTC
cdr3_aa: CASSKLGRGIGNEQFF

d_call: NA
j_call: TRBJ1-3
clone_size: NA
v_call: TRBV2
cdr3_nt: TGTGCCAGCACGTCTTTCTCTGGAAACACCATATATTTT
cdr3_aa: CASTSFSGNTIYF

d_call: NA
j_call: TRBJ1-6
clone_size: few
v_call: TRBV6-5
cdr3_nt: TGTGCCAGCAGTTACGGGCAGGGAGGTAATTCACCCCTCCACTTT
cdr3_aa: CASSYGQGGNSPLHF